These T cell receptor beta chains were read from a single sample in a study of blood T cell repertoires in COVID-19. Using immunoSEQ multiplex PCR, the repertoire was profiled, and TCRdb retains in-frame clones only, with some absent. Here the sample spans roughly 120,000 clones, more than 80% being singletons. The material sequenced was peripheral blood. These receptors were taken from a woman aged 40 to 50 with acute or convalescent COVID-19. Both conserved end residues are part of each CDR3. The D gene is left open where the match is weak. Expanded clones get a size class; other rows say once, few or many, or leave the size out.

V,J,length,D,size,DNA,CDR3
TRBV7-2,TRBJ1-2,13,TRBD1,.,TGTGCCAGCAGCCGGGGACAGTTTTATGGCTACACCTTC,CASSRGQFYGYTF
TRBV6-5,TRBJ1-5,15,.,.,TGTGCCAGCAGTTCCCAAGCCGGGGTCCGTCAGCCCCAGCATTTT,CASSSQAGVRQPQHF
TRBV30,TRBJ2-1,14,.,once,TGTGCCTGGAGGGAGGTGGGGAAGTCCAATGAGCAGTTCTTC,CAWREVGKSNEQFF
TRBV29-1,TRBJ1-1,13,.,.,TGCAGTGTTGCAAGGGAGGCTTTCGCTGAAGCTTTCTTT,CSVAREAFAEAFF
TRBV9,TRBJ2-5,17,TRBD2,.,TGTGCCAGCAGTACCCTCGGAGAGCGGGGGGGCCGGGAGACCCAGTACTTC,CASSTLGERGGRETQYF
TRBV14,TRBJ2-3,11,.,.,TGTGCCAGCAGCCAACAAGATACGCAGTATTTT,CASSQQDTQYF
TRBV7-9,TRBJ1-1,13,.,.,TGTGCCAGCACCCGAGGACAGTACACTGAAGCTTTCTTT,CASTRGQYTEAFF
TRBV7-6,TRBJ1-1,17,TRBD1,.,TGTGCCAGCAGCTTAGGTCTAGGAAACCAGGGGGCCCCTGAAGCTTTCTTT,CASSLGLGNQGAPEAFF
TRBV3-1/TRBV3-2,TRBJ1-1,13,.,.,TGTGCCAGCAGCCAAGATAAGGGGGGGAGGGCTTTCTTT,CASSQDKGGRAFF
TRBV7-5,TRBJ1-4,17,.,.,TGTGTCAGAAGCGCCTCCAAAAGGCCAGGGGGCGATGAAAAACTGTTTTTT,CVRSASKRPGGDEKLFF
TRBV6-5,TRBJ1-2,13,.,.,TGTGCCAGCAGTTACGGACACGACTATGGCTACACCTTC,CASSYGHDYGYTF
TRBV23-1,TRBJ1-6,17,.,.,TGCGCCAGCAGTCAATCGAGCGGGGGCCCTACGAATTCACCCCTCCACTTT,CASSQSSGGPTNSPLHF
TRBV27,TRBJ2-7,14,TRBD1,few,TGTGCCAGCGGCCGGACAGGGGGCAGGGACGAGCAGTACTTC,CASGRTGGRDEQYF
TRBV6-5,TRBJ1-6,15,.,.,TGTGCCAGCAGTTCCCTTCCAGGGGAGACCTCACCCCTCCACTTT,CASSSLPGETSPLHF
TRBV18,TRBJ2-7,14,TRBD1,.,TGTGCCAGCTCACCAGGGACAGGGAGGAATGAGCAGTACTTC,CASSPGTGRNEQYF
TRBV2,TRBJ2-1,13,.,once,TGTGCCGTTCCCAGCGATTACTACAATGAGCAGTTCTTC,CAVPSDYYNEQFF
TRBV30,TRBJ1-6,14,.,.,TGTGCAATTCTACGACAGAGCTATAATTCACCCCTCCACTTT,CAILRQSYNSPLHF
TRBV7-9,TRBJ1-1,11,.,.,TGTGCCAGCACCCTTAACACTGAAGCTTTCTTT,CASTLNTEAFF
TRBV2,TRBJ2-2,14,.,once,TGTGCCTTACAAGGTTTTATGGGCGCCGGGGAGCTGTTTTTT,CALQGFMGAGELFF
TRBV6-1,TRBJ1-1,13,.,few,TGTGCCAGCAGTGAACTGAGGAACACTGAAGCTTTCTTT,CASSELRNTEAFF
TRBV3-1/TRBV3-2,TRBJ1-2,14,.,.,TGTGCCAGCAGCCAAGAGTCAGGTCTTGATGGCTACACCTTC,CASSQESGLDGYTF
TRBV5-1,TRBJ2-5,16,TRBD1,.,TGCGCCAGCAGCTTGGGGGGGACAGGAGAGCAAGAAACCCAGTACTTC,CASSLGGTGEQETQYF
TRBV30,TRBJ1-1,15,TRBD1,once,TGTGCCTGGAGGAGGACAGGGGCCATCGACACTGAAGCTTTCTTT,CAWRRTGAIDTEAFF
TRBV29-1,TRBJ1-4,13,TRBD1,.,TGCAGCGTTGGAGACAGGGGTGGGGAAAAACTGTTTTTT,CSVGDRGGEKLFF
TRBV5-1,TRBJ2-1,18,TRBD2,.,TGCGCCAGCAGCTTGGCGGCTAGCGGGGGGATTTCGTACAATGAGCAGTTCTTC,CASSLAASGGISYNEQFF
TRBV7-2,TRBJ2-2,16,TRBD1,.,TGTGCCAGCAGCTCCACGGGACAGGGGTTGTCCGGGGAGCTGTTTTTT,CASSSTGQGLSGELFF
TRBV29-1,TRBJ2-7,12,TRBD1,.,TGCAGCGTTGCCATAACAGGGGACGAGCAGTACTTC,CSVAITGDEQYF
TRBV7-9,TRBJ1-6,15,.,.,TGTGCCAGCAGCGCCTCGGGGGAGGGGAATTCACCCCTCCACTTT,CASSASGEGNSPLHF
TRBV24-1,TRBJ2-5,15,.,.,TGTGCCACCAGTGATTCTAGGGACACCGGGGAGACCCAGTACTTC,CATSDSRDTGETQYF
TRBV5-6,TRBJ1-5,15,TRBD1,.,TGTGCCAGCAGCCGGACAGGGGTAATAAGTCAGCCCCAGCATTTT,CASSRTGVISQPQHF
TRBV5-1,TRBJ1-4,15,TRBD1,.,TGCGCCAGCACACCCGAGGGGACAGGGAATGAAAAACTGTTTTTT,CASTPEGTGNEKLFF
TRBV30,TRBJ1-2,14,TRBD1,.,TGTGCCTGGAGCCCTGACAGGGGCGAGCATGGCTACACCTTC,CAWSPDRGEHGYTF
TRBV24-1,TRBJ1-2,13,.,.,TGTGCCACCAGTGATTCCGGGACTCAAGGCTACACCTTC,CATSDSGTQGYTF
TRBV5-1,TRBJ2-7,14,.,.,TGCGCCAGCAGCTTGTCGTCCAGTCTGGACGAGCAGTACTTC,CASSLSSSLDEQYF
TRBV30,TRBJ1-2,13,TRBD1,.,TGTGCCTTCTCGGACAGGACGCGCGATGGCTACACCTTC,CAFSDRTRDGYTF
TRBV12-5,TRBJ2-5,13,.,.,TGTGCTAGTGGTCCCCAGGGGGGAGAGACCCAGTACTTC,CASGPQGGETQYF
TRBV24-1,TRBJ2-1,14,TRBD2,.,TGTGCCACCAGTGATCGACTAGCGGGGAGAGAGCAGTTCTTC,CATSDRLAGREQFF
TRBV19,TRBJ2-1,14,.,.,TGTGCCAGTAGTACGTCAGGGCTAGGGCATGAGCAGTTCTTC,CASSTSGLGHEQFF
TRBV7-8,TRBJ1-5,16,TRBD1,.,TGTGCCAGCAGCTTAGGGGGACAGGGGGCGCATCAGCCCCAGCATTTT,CASSLGGQGAHQPQHF
TRBV3-1/TRBV3-2,TRBJ2-6,17,TRBD1,.,TGTGCCAGCAGCCCAGGACAGGGGGCCGCTGGGGCCAACGTCCTGACTTTC,CASSPGQGAAGANVLTF